These 5 T cell receptor beta chains were all obtained from the same sample, sequenced in a study of T cells in Graves' hyperthyroidism and ophthalmopathy. From RNA transcripts, TCR beta CDR3 regions were amplified. First-round RT-PCR of the TCR CDR3 relied on the HTBI primer set. TCRdb re-derived calls from the multiplex PCR reads in MiXCR, one entry per CDR3 protein. The sample has under 400,000 distinct CDR3 sequences, 15% to 18% seen once. The sample comprised blood. The receptors come from a woman between 18 and 30 years old with Graves' hyperthyroidism that later progressed to Graves' ophthalmopathy.

This clonotype was counted between two and nine times. The CDR3 here is CATSDRGLAGVKDTQYF. The CDR3 DNA reads as TGTGCCACCAGTGACCGAGGACTAGCGGGAGTAAAAGATACGCAGTATTTT. This rearrangement joins TRBV24-1 to TRBJ2-3; 13 bases match TRBD2. This CDR3 has 17 residues. V lost 4 bases to trimming and J lost 5 bases; unmatched junction nucleotides: 8. Germline lookup yields CDR1 KGHDR and CDR2 SFDVKD.

There are many counts of this clonotype. The rearrangement uses TRBV20-1 and TRBJ2-7, with a tentative D call TRBD1 (5 bases). Trimming left V 6 bases short and J 0 bases short, with 18 bases between. The germline V gene has CDR1 DFQATT and CDR2 SNEGSKA (reference sequence). The CDR3 has 15 residues. This chain's CDR3 is CSAPRERNPSYEQYF. The CDR3 region has the DNA TGCAGTGCCCCCAGGGAAAGAAATCCCTCCTACGAGCAGTACTTC.

The genes are TRBV3-1 and TRBJ1-3; D may be TRBD1 (6 bases). Germline lookup yields CDR1 LGHDT and CDR2 YNNKEL (reference sequence). V lost 1 base and J lost 2, with 9 bases in between. The CDR3 length is 15 residues. The CDR3 region has the DNA TGTGCCAGCAGCCAAGGGTCAGGGGCTGGAAACACCATATATTTT. This codes for CASSQGSGAGNTIYF.

In this sample, this clonotype turned up many times. This rearrangement joins TRBV2 to TRBJ2-6; the D is unclear. Trimming took off 3 bases at V and 1 base at J, with 7 bases between the two ends. This CDR3 contains 15 residues. Germline V gene data show CDR1 as SNHLY and CDR2 as FYNNEI. The CDR3 DNA sequence: TGTGCCAGCAGTGATGTCAGGTCTGGGGCCAACGTCCTGACTTTC. Translated, it gives CASSDVRSGANVLTF.

The J gene is TRBJ1-5, the V gene TRBV27, with D tentatively TRBD1 (6 bases). V was pared by 5 bases and J by 4 bases, with 12 bases between. The CDR3 contains 14 residues. Germline-derived CDR1 and CDR2 are MNHEY and SMNVEV (reference sequence). CDR3 sequence: CASSPRGLNQPQHF. The CDR3 nucleotides are TGTGCCAGCAGTCCCAGGGGCCTGAATCAGCCCCAGCATTTT.